This T cell receptor (beta chain) was profiled in a study of T cells in Graves' hyperthyroidism and ophthalmopathy. What was amplified from RNA transcripts were TCR beta CDR3 regions. Researchers ran a first-round RT-PCR on the TCR CDR3 using the HTBI primer set. From the multiplex PCR reads, TCRdb called clonotypes with MiXCR, one entry per CDR3 protein. The sample records some 600,000 distinct CDR3 sequences, about 15% being singletons. Whole-study results and caveats: Among thyroid clonotypes expanded above 0.001, most also appeared in blood. Patients with ophthalmopathy were separated from those with stable hyperthyroidism by a 13 V-J model.

In its sample, this clonotype was seen many times. Its antigen remains unknown. J gave up 7 bases and V 8 bases, and 10 bases lay outside the gene matches. The length of the CDR3 is 14 residues. The study based diagnoses on clinical symptoms, serum thyroxine and TRAb, thyroid ultrasound and orbital computed tomography. First hyperthyroidism diagnosis is when the blood sample was obtained, before any ophthalmopathy symptoms. The source is a woman under 40 with Graves' hyperthyroidism that later progressed to Graves' ophthalmopathy. V is TRBV12-3 or TRBV12-4 and J is TRBJ1-2, with TRBD1 identical over 10 bases. The specimen sequenced was blood. The CDR3 spells CASALERDRGGYTF. The CDR3 coding sequence is TGTGCCAGCGCCTTGGAACGGGACAGGGGTGGCTACACCTTC.